This T cell receptor (beta chain) was found in a study of blood T cell repertoires in COVID-19 (TCRdb year 2020). With regard to the full study: Collaborator samples came from the United States, Italy and Spain and covered acute and convalescent phases of COVID-19. Samples were obtained from the ongoing ImmuneRACE study (first 160 participants) and from roughly 1,300 subjects provided by 6 global collaborators. Where available, HLA class I and class II types were obtained from metadata supplied by the sample provider rather than from assay-based typing. The repertoires were made available in a free public database intended to serve as a resource for research on the immune response to SARS-CoV-2. Subjects who had been exposed to COVID-19, were actively infected with it, or had recovered from it provided the deeply sampled blood TCRbeta repertoires that made up the dataset. The material from the prospective study consisted of cDNA or gDNA derived from T cells, B-cell-depleted T cells, or PBMCs. The sample metadata nearly always contained a de-identified subject ID, COVID-19 status, age in years and sex.

Including cysteine and phenylalanine, the CDR3 has 14 amino acids. CDR3 DNA is the only sequence kept; it has 42 bases, read in frame from the first base. Between the V and J ends, shortened by 6 bases and 1 base respectively, the junction contains 9 bases. Based on the germline V gene, the CDR1 and CDR2 sequences are KGHSH and LQKENI. This clone was counted between two and nine times. The specificity of this receptor is unknown. One base away there is no much larger clone; base qualities are not given. The immunoSEQ Assay, a bias-controlled multiplex PCR, was used to amplify TCRbeta CDR3 regions from genomic DNA. In the original analysis: Within the assay, amplification of reference gene primers was used to estimate how many nucleated cells each sample contained. To quantify the absolute abundance of each unique TCRbeta CDR3 rearrangement, sequence reads were collapsed and filtered. Productive Simpson clonality was computed per sample as the square root of Simpson's diversity index over productive rearrangements. This is the immuneACCESS table as TCRdb keeps it, with only in-frame sequences that have V and J called. A part of the clones is gone; compared with another copy, unresolved V genes explain less than half, and the rest is unexplained. For V, J and clone size, that table is used; D and trimming come from the DNA. The sample table records about 110,000 clones; 70% to 80% of these occur just once. The top ten hold 0.9% of the sample.

Findings and caveats that apply to the study as a whole: Clinical and demographic metadata were provided uncurated, with the amount varying by source and participant.

The collaborating institutions used their own protocols to collect whole blood in K2EDTA tubes. For TCRbeta analysis, collaborator samples were shipped as frozen whole blood, as isolated PBMCs, or as DNA extracted from either sample type. The chain was built from TRBV18 and TRBJ2-2, with a tentative D gene TRBD1 over 6 matching bases. Specimen: peripheral blood. The receptor comes from a human donor with acute or convalescent COVID-19. The donor label of this sample is uncertain. The CDR3 reads CASSMGQNTGELFF. DNA sequence: TGTGCCAGCTCCATGGGACAGAACACCGGGGAGCTGTTTTTT.